This TCR beta chain was captured by sequencing in a study of T cell responses to AZD1222 COVID-19 vaccine. Using immunoSEQ multiplex PCR, the repertoire was profiled, and TCRdb retains in-frame clones only, with some absent. This table has 200,000 to 250,000 clones, under 95% appearing once. Germline V gene sequence: CDR1 LGHDT, CDR2 YNNKEL (reference sequence). V was trimmed by 4 bases and J by 6 bases, leaving 16 bases between them. The CDR3 runs 14 residues. The gene calls are TRBV3-1 (or the pseudogene TRBV3-2) and TRBJ2-7; D is perhaps TRBD1 (5 bases). The origin of this receptor is an adult in good health. Sequenced material: peripheral blood, taken on day 0 of MenACWY control vaccination. The DNA for the CDR3 is TGTGCCAGCAGCCCCAATGTGGGGCGCGGCGAGCAGTACTTC. Its translation is CASSPNVGRGEQYF.